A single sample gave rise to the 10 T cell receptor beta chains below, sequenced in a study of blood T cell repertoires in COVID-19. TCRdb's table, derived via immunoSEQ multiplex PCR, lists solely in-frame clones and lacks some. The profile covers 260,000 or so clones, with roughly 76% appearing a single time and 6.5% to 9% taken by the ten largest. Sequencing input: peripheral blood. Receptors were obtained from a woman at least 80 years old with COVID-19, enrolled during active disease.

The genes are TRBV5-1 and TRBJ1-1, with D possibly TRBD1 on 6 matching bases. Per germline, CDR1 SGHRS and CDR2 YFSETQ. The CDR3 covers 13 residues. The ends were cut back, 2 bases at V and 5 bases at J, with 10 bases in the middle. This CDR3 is CASSLQGRTEAFF. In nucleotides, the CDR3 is TGCGCCAGCAGCTTACAGGGCCGGACTGAAGCTTTCTTT. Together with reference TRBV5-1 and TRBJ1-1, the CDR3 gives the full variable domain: KAGVTQTPRYLIKTRGQQVTLSCSPISGHRSVSWYQQTPGQGLQFLFEYFSETQRNKGNFPGRFSGRQFSNSRSEMNVSTLELGDSALYLCASSLQGRTEAFFGQGTRLTVV.

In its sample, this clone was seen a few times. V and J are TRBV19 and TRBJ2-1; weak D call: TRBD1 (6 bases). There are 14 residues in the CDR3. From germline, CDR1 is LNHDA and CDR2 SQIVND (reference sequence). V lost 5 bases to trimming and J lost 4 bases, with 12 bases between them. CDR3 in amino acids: CASSFRGSYNEQFF. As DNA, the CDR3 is TGTGCCAGTAGTTTCAGGGGATCGTACAATGAGCAGTTCTTC.

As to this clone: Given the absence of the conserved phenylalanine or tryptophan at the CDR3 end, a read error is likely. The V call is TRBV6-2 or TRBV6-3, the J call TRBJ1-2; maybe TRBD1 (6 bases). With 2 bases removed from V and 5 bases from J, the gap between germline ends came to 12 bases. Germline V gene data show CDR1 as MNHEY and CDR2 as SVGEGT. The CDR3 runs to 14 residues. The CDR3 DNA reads TGTGCCAGCAGTTACGATGGACAGAAATATGGCTACACCCTC. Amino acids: CASSYDGQKYGYTL.

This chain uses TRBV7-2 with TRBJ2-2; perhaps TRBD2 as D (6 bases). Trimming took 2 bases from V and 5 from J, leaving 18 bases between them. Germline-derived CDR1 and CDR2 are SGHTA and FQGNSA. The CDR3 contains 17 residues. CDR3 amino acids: CASSLSLRLGFTGELFF. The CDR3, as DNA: TGTGCCAGCAGCTTATCATTGAGACTAGGGTTTACCGGGGAGCTGTTTTTT. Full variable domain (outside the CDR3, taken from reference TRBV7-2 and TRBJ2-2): GAGVSQSPSNKVTEKGKDVELRCDPISGHTALYWYRQSLGQGLEFLIYFQGNSAPDKSGLPSDRFSAERTGGSVSTLTIQRTQQEDSAVYLCASSLSLRLGFTGELFFGEGSRLTVL.

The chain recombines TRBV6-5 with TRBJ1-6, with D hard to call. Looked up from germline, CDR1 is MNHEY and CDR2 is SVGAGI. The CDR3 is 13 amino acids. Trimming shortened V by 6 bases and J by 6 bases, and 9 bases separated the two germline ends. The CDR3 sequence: CASRAGGNSPLHF. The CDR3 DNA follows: TGTGCCAGCAGGGCGGGAGGTAATTCACCCCTCCACTTT.

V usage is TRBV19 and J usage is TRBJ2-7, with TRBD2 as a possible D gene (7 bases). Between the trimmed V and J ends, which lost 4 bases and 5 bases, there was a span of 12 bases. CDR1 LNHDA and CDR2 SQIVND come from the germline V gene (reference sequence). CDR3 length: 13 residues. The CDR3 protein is CASSSRGADEQYF. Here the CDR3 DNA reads TGTGCCAGTAGTAGCCGGGGGGCGGACGAGCAGTACTTC.

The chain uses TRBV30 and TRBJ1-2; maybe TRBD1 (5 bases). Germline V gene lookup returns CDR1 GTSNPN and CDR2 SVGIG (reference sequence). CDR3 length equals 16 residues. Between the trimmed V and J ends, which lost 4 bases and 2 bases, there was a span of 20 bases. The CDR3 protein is CAWKGSLQGRNYGYTF. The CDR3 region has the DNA TGTGCCTGGAAAGGGTCTCTCCAGGGAAGGAACTATGGCTACACCTTC.

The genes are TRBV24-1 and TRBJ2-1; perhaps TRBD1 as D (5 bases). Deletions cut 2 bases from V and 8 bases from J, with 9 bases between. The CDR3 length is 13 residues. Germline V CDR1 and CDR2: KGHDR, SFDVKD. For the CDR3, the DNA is TGTGCCACCAGTGATTGGTGGGGCGATGAGCAGTTCTTC. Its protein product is CATSDWWGDEQFF.

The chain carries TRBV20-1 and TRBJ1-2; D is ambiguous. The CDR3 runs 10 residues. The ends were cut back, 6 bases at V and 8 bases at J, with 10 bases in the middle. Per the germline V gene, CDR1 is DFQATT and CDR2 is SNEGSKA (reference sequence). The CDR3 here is CSALQRGYTF. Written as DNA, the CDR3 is TGCAGTGCGCTACAGCGGGGCTACACCTTC.

CDR3 protein: CASSQMTGGFSEAFF. The CDR3 region has the DNA TGTGCCAGCAGTCAGATGACAGGGGGCTTTTCTGAAGCTTTCTTT. The chain uses TRBV6-6 and TRBJ1-1, with 10 bases lining up with TRBD1. Germline V lookup: CDR1 MNHNY, CDR2 SVGAGI (reference sequence). Losses at the gene ends were 5 bases for V and 6 bases for J; bases not matched to a gene: 9. The length of the CDR3 is 15 residues.